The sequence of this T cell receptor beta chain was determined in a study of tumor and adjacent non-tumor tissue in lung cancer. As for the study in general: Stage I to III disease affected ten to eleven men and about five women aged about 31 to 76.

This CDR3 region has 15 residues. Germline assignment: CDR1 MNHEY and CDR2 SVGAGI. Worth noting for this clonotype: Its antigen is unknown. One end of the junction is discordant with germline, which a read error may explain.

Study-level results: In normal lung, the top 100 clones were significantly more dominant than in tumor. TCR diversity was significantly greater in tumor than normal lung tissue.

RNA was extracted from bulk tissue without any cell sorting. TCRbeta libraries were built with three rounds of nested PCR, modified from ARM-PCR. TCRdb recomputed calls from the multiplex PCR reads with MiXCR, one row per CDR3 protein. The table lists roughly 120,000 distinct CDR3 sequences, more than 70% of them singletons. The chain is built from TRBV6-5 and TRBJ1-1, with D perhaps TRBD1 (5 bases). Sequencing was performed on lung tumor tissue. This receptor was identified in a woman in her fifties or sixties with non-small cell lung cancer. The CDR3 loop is CASHGTDELNTKAFF. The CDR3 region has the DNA TGTGCCAGCCATGGGACCGACGAACTGAACACTAAAGCTTTCTTT.